These 27 T cell receptor beta chains were sequenced from one sample in a study of neoadjuvant anti-PD-1 for oral cavity cancer listed by TCRdb under 2021. Library prep was done by the immunoSEQ multiplex PCR assay. TCRdb carries this immuneACCESS record with in-frame sequences only. Its versions omit some clonotypes, under half of them owing to an unresolved V gene in the studies checked, with the rest unexplained. For this sample the table gives about 14,000 clones, of which about 64% were detected only once. In total, the top ten clones hold roughly 3.2% of the sample. The label giving this sample's time point can be read as: before neoadjuvant nivolumab. Here the sequenced sample was PBMCs, taken before nivolumab (anti-PD-1) treatment. The source of these receptors is a person aged 40 to 85 with oral cavity squamous cell carcinoma.

This clone was counted between two and nine times. The chain carries TRBV4-1 and TRBJ1-2; 10 positions match TRBD1. Germline CDR1 reads MGHRA; CDR2 reads YSYEKL. CDR3 length: 16 amino acids. V lost 1 base to trimming and J lost 4 bases; unmatched junction nucleotides: 6. This chain's CDR3 is CASSQAQDRGTYGYTF. CDR3 coding DNA: TGCGCCAGCAGCCAAGCCCAGGACAGGGGGACCTATGGCTACACCTTC.

The chain combines TRBV12-5 with TRBJ1-2; TRBD1 might be the D (5 bases). CDR3 size: 14 residues. With 0 bases removed from V and 7 bases from J, the gap between germline ends came to 12 bases. The germline gives CDR1 LGHNT, CDR2 FRNRAP. CDR3 nucleotide sequence: TGTGCTAGTGGTTTGGTTAAGGGGCTTGGTGGCTACACCTTC. This translates into CASGLVKGLGGYTF.

V and J are TRBV6-5 and TRBJ1-3; D is undetermined. CDR1 is MNHEY, CDR2 SVGAGI, per germline. Trimming removed 6 bases at V and 1 base at J, with 10 bases between. This CDR3 comprises 14 residues. As DNA, the CDR3 is TGTGCCAGCAGAGAGTTCAGGTCTGGAAACACCATATATTTT. It translates to CASREFRSGNTIYF.

The rearrangement uses TRBV9 and TRBJ2-3, with D hard to call. In germline, CDR1 is SGDLS, CDR2 YYNGEE. Deletions cut 0 bases from V and 6 bases from J, with 8 bases between. This CDR3 has 13 amino acids. CDR3 coding DNA: TGTGCCAGCAGCGTAGTAGTGGGGGATACGCAGTATTTT. This codes for CASSVVVGDTQYF.

This rearrangement joins TRBV4-1 to TRBJ2-1; weak D call: TRBD2 (6 bases). CDR3 length equals 16 residues. The V and J ends lost 4 bases and 7 bases respectively, with 20 bases between them. Germline-derived CDR1 and CDR2 are MGHRA and YSYEKL. For the CDR3, the DNA is TGCGCCAGCAGCCCATACGGGGGAAAGGTTGGGAATGAGCAGTTCTTC. Its protein product is CASSPYGGKVGNEQFF.

This chain connects TRBV7-8 to TRBJ1-2, with 8 bases identical to TRBD1. The CDR3 extends over 15 amino acids. V lost 0 bases and J lost 7; bases outside the gene matches: 7. Per the germline V gene, CDR1 is SGHVS and CDR2 is FQNEAQ. The DNA for the CDR3 is TGTGCCAGCAGCTTAGCGGACAGGGAGGTTGGTGGCTACACCTTC. Amino acids: CASSLADREVGGYTF.

The rearrangement uses TRBV7-3 and TRBJ2-1, with 8 bases identical to TRBD2. This CDR3 contains 15 residues. The germline gives CDR1 SGHTA, CDR2 FQGTGA. Trimming took 5 bases from V and 4 from J; bases not matched to a gene: 7. The CDR3 nucleotides are TGTGCCAGCAGCCCCAGCGGGAGCCCATACAATGAGCAGTTCTTC. Its protein is CASSPSGSPYNEQFF.

V usage is TRBV30 and J usage is TRBJ1-5, with D maybe TRBD1 (5 bases). The CDR3 covers 14 residues. V dropped 2 bases and J dropped 0 bases, with 8 bases sitting between them. Germline assignment: CDR1 GTSNPN and CDR2 SVGIG (reference sequence). This chain's CDR3 is CAWSSGHSNQPQHF. For the CDR3, the DNA is TGTGCCTGGAGTTCAGGGCATAGCAATCAGCCCCAGCATTTT.

The V and J genes are TRBV30 and TRBJ2-1; D uncertain. V was clipped by 0 bases and J by 11 bases, with 8 bases between them. The germline V gene encodes CDR1 GTSNPN and CDR2 SVGIG (reference sequence). The CDR3 sequence is 11 residues long. CDR3 DNA: TGTGCCTGGAGTGTAGGGCGAAAGCAGTTCTTC. The encoded protein is CAWSVGRKQFF.

This clone has more than one count but fewer than ten. This chain links TRBV30 with TRBJ1-2; D may be TRBD1 (5 bases). From germline, CDR1 is GTSNPN and CDR2 SVGIG (reference sequence). V was pared by 1 base and J by 4 bases, with 10 bases between. The CDR3 length is 13 residues. CDR3: CAWSGQGFYGYTF. CDR3 nucleotide sequence: TGTGCCTGGAGTGGCCAGGGCTTCTATGGCTACACCTTC.

This clone is a singleton in its sample. This sequence joins TRBV6-1 and TRBJ2-7, with D tentatively TRBD2 (6 bases). The CDR3 spans 14 residues. CDR1 is MNHNS, CDR2 SASEGT, per germline. Trimming pared 7 bases from V and 3 bases from J, leaving 16 bases between. CDR3 bases: TGTGCCAGCAAGGAGGGCTTGGGGTTCTACGAGCAGTACTTC. Translated, it gives CASKEGLGFYEQYF.

The V gene is TRBV7-8, the J gene TRBJ1-1; TRBD1 matches 9 bases. The germline V gene has CDR1 SGHVS and CDR2 FQNEAQ. With 5 bases clipped from V and 0 bases from J, the junction kept 10 bases outside the gene matches. The CDR3 is made up of 17 amino acids. The CDR3: CASSPWGQGRLNTEAFF. Here the CDR3 DNA reads TGTGCCAGCAGCCCTTGGGGACAGGGTAGATTGAACACTGAAGCTTTCTTT.

The rearrangement joins TRBV5-1 to TRBJ2-3; unclear D gene. Trimming left V 5 bases short and J 2 bases short, with 12 bases between. Germline lookup yields CDR1 SGHRS and CDR2 YFSETQ. The CDR3 has 14 amino acids. CDR3 nucleotide sequence: TGCGCCAGCAGATGGTCCCCCTTCACAGATACGCAGTATTTT. This gives the protein CASRWSPFTDTQYF.

The chain recombines TRBV7-9 with TRBJ1-4; TRBD1 agrees at 10 bases. This CDR3 region has 14 residues. Unmatched junction bases numbered 4, after V lost 4 bases and J lost 8 bases. Germline-derived CDR1 and CDR2 are SEHNR and FQNEAQ (reference sequence). The chain's CDR3 is CASSYGQGEEKLFF. CDR3 DNA: TGTGCCAGCAGCTACGGACAGGGGGAGGAAAAACTGTTTTTT.

This chain joins TRBV2 and TRBJ2-3; D is perhaps TRBD2 (6 bases). Germline CDR1 SNHLY, CDR2 FYNNEI. With 7 bases removed from V and 0 bases from J, the gap between germline ends came to 17 bases. The CDR3 contains 16 residues. The CDR3 protein is CASTDSGLTSTDTQYF. CDR3 DNA sequence: TGTGCCAGCACGGATAGCGGACTCACTAGCACAGATACGCAGTATTTT.

This clone was detected only once. The chain is built from TRBV9 and TRBJ2-5, with 8 bases aligning to TRBD2. This CDR3 has 14 residues. After removal of 5 bases from V and 3 bases from J, the junction contained 6 bases not matched to a gene. CDR1 and CDR2 from the germline V gene are SGDLS and YYNGEE. In DNA, the CDR3 is TGTGCCAGCAGTACCGGGACTAGGGAAGAGACCCAGTACTTC. Translation gives CASSTGTREETQYF.

The chain joins TRBV6-5 to TRBJ2-1, with 7 nucleotides matching TRBD2. The germline V gene has CDR1 MNHEY and CDR2 SVGAGI. The CDR3 spans 15 residues. V dropped 3 bases and J dropped 1; count of bases not matched to a gene: 3. CDR3 amino acids: CASSYFGGSYNEQFF. As DNA, the CDR3 is TGTGCCAGCAGTTATTTCGGGGGGTCCTACAATGAGCAGTTCTTC.

This chain joins TRBV19 and TRBJ1-1; D is undetermined. The V end lost 7 bases, the J end lost 0 bases, and 9 bases lay between the germline ends. Germline V gene lookup returns CDR1 LNHDA and CDR2 SQIVND (reference sequence). CDR3 length: 13 amino acids. CDR3 residues: CASTGTMNTEAFF. CDR3 nucleotide sequence: TGTGCCAGTACGGGCACAATGAACACTGAAGCTTTCTTT.

The gene calls are TRBV5-1 and TRBJ2-2, with D perhaps assigned TRBD1 or TRBD2 (5 bases each). The germline V gene has CDR1 SGHRS and CDR2 YFSETQ. The CDR3 sequence is 16 residues long. Trimming removed 3 bases from V and 0 bases from J, with 12 bases in between. Written as DNA, the CDR3 is TGCGCCAGCAGCTCGACCGGGACGGCGAACACCGGGGAGCTGTTTTTT. This translates into CASSSTGTANTGELFF.

The gene calls are TRBV5-1 and TRBJ2-1, with D maybe TRBD2 (5 bases). V lost 7 bases, J lost 0 bases, and 11 bases lay in between. The germline V gene has CDR1 SGHRS and CDR2 YFSETQ. The CDR3 loop spans 14 amino acids. The CDR3 region has the DNA TGCGCCAGCGGGGAGAGGAGCTCCTACAATGAGCAGTTCTTC. It codes for CASGERSSYNEQFF.

V and J are TRBV4-2 and TRBJ2-5; TRBD2 is a possible D gene (5 bases). V lost 8 bases to trimming and J lost 2 bases, with 12 bases between them. The germline V gene has CDR1 LGHNA and CDR2 YNFKEQ. CDR3 length: 13 amino acids. The CDR3: CASGFGVQETQYF. CDR3 nucleotide sequence: TGTGCCAGCGGATTCGGGGTACAAGAGACCCAGTACTTC.

This clone was detected only a few times. The gene calls are TRBV7-9 and TRBJ1-2, with a possible D match to TRBD1 (6 bases). V lost 4 bases to trimming and J lost 2 bases, with 14 bases between them. The CDR3 loop spans 15 amino acids. The V gene's germline CDR1 is SEHNR and CDR2 FQNEAQ (reference sequence). Here the CDR3 reads CASSSLRGPNYGYTF. DNA of the CDR3: TGTGCCAGCAGCTCTTTGCGGGGGCCCAACTATGGCTACACCTTC.

The chain recombines TRBV5-8 with TRBJ2-3; 7 bases agree with TRBD1. There are 15 residues in the CDR3. V shed 4 bases, J shed 8 bases, and the junction held 13 bases outside the gene matches. The germline gives CDR1 SGHTS, CDR2 YDEGEE. In nucleotides, the CDR3 is TGTGCCAGCAGCCTGACAGGGTCCCTTTACATTACGCAGTATTTT. Translation gives CASSLTGSLYITQYF.

The chain employs TRBV7-2 and TRBJ2-1; 8 nucleotides match TRBD1. The CDR3 totals 17 residues. Trimming removed 3 bases from V and 7 bases from J; junction bases left unmatched: 14. Germline CDR1 SGHTA, CDR2 FQGNSA. In DNA, the CDR3 is TGTGCCAGCAGCTTTCCATCCGGGCAGGGGGCTCGTAATGAGCAGTTCTTC. Its protein is CASSFPSGQGARNEQFF.

This clone was detected a few times. The V call is TRBV5-6, the J call TRBJ2-7; 9 positions agree with TRBD1. V trimming: 6 bases; J trimming: 7 bases; junction bases outside the gene matches: 11. Germline V lookup: CDR1 SGHDT, CDR2 YYEEEE. The CDR3 contains 14 residues. The CDR3 coding sequence is TGTGCCAGCACCATCCGGGACAGGGTTCGGGAGCAGTACTTC. This gives the protein CASTIRDRVREQYF.

This chain links TRBV10-3 with TRBJ2-3, with a tentative D call TRBD2 (6 bases). Trimming took off 4 bases at V and 3 bases at J, with 14 bases between the two ends. This CDR3 has 15 amino acids. CDR1 and CDR2 from the germline V gene are ENHRY and SYGVKD. The DNA for the CDR3 is TGTGCCATCAGTGGTTTGACGGGAGTGACAGATACGCAGTATTTT. As protein: CAISGLTGVTDTQYF.

The rearrangement uses TRBV2 and TRBJ1-1, with D possibly matching TRBD1 (6 bases). CDR3 length equals 13 residues. Trimming pared 9 bases from V and 4 bases from J, leaving 15 bases between. CDR1 and CDR2 from the germline V gene are SNHLY and FYNNEI. DNA for the CDR3: TGTGCCAGAAGGACAGATAGGGTCACTGAAGCTTTCTTT. Its translation: CARRTDRVTEAFF.